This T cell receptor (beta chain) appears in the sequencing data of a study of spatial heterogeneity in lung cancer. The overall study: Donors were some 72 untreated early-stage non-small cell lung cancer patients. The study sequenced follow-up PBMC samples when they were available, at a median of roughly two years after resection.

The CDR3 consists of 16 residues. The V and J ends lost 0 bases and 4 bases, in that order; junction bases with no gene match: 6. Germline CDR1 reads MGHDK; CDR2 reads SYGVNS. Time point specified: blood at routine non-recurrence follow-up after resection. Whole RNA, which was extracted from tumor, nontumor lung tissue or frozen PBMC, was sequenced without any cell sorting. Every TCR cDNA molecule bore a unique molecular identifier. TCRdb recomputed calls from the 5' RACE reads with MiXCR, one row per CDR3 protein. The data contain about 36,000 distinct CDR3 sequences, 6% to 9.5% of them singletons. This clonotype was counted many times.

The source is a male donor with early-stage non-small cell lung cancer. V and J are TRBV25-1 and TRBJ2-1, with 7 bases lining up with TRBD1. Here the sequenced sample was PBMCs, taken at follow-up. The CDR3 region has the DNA TGTGCCAGCAGTGAATACGGGACAGATCGGTACAATGAGCAGTTCTTC. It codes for CASSEYGTDRYNEQFF.